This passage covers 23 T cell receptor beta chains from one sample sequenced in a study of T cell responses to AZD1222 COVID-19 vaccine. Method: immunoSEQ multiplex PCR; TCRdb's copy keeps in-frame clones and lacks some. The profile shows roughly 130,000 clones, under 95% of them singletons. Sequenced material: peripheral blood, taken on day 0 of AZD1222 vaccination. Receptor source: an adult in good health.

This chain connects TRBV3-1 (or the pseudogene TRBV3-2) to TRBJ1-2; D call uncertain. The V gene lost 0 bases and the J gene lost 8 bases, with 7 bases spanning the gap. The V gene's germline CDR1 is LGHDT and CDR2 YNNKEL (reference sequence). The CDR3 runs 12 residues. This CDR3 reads CASSQEAQGYTF. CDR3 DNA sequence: TGTGCCAGCAGCCAAGAGGCGCAGGGCTACACCTTC.

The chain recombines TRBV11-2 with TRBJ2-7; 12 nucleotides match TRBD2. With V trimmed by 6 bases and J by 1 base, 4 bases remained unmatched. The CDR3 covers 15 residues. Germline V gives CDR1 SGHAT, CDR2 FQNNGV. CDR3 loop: CASRSGTSGSYEQYF. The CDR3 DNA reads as TGTGCCAGCAGGTCCGGGACTAGCGGGTCCTACGAGCAGTACTTC.

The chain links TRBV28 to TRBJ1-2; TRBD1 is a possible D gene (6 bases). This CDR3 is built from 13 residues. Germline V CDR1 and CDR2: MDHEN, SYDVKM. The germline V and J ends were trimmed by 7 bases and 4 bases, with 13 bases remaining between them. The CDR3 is CASNENRAYGYTF. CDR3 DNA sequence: TGTGCCAGCAACGAAAACAGGGCCTATGGCTACACCTTC.

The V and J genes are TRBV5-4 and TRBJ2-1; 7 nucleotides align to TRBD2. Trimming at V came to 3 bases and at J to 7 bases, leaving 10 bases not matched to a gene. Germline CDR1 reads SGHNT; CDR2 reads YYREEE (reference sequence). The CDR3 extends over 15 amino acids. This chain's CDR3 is CASSWPGLGGNEQFF. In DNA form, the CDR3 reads TGTGCCAGCAGCTGGCCTGGACTAGGAGGAAATGAGCAGTTCTTC.

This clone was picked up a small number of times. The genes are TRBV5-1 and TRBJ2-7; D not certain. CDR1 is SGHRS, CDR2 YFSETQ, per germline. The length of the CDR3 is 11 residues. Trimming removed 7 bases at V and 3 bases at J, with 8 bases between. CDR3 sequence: CASRDHYEQYF. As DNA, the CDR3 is TGCGCCAGCCGAGACCACTACGAGCAGTACTTC.

The chain's CDR3 is CASTNPVDPYEQYF. CDR3 in DNA: TGTGCCAGCACAAACCCAGTGGACCCCTACGAGCAGTACTTC. V usage is TRBV6-5 and J usage is TRBJ2-7, with D unresolved. Deletions cut 7 bases from V and 2 bases from J, with 15 bases between. This CDR3 comprises 14 residues. Germline V gene data show CDR1 as MNHEY and CDR2 as SVGAGI.

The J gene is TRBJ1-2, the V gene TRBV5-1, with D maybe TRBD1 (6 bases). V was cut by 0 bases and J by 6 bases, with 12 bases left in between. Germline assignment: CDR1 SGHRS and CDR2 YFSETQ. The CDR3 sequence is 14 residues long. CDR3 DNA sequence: TGCGCCAGCAGCTTGGCCGCGGCAGGGGATGGCTACACCTTC. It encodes CASSLAAAGDGYTF. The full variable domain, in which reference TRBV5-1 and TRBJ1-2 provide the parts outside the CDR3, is KAGVTQTPRYLIKTRGQQVTLSCSPISGHRSVSWYQQTPGQGLQFLFEYFSETQRNKGNFPGRFSGRQFSNSRSEMNVSTLELGDSALYLCASSLAAAGDGYTFGSGTRLTVV.

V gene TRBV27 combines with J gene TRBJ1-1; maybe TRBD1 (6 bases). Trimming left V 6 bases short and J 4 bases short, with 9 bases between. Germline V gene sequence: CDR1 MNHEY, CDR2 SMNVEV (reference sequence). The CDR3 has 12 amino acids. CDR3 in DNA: TGTGCCAGCAGACAGGGAAGCACTGAAGCTTTCTTT. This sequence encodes CASRQGSTEAFF.

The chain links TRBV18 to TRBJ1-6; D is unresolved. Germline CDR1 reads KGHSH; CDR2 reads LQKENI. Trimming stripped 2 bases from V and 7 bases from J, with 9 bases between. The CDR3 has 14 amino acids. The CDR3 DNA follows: TGTGCCAGCTCACCAGAGACGGAGAATTCACCCCTCCACTTT. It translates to CASSPETENSPLHF.

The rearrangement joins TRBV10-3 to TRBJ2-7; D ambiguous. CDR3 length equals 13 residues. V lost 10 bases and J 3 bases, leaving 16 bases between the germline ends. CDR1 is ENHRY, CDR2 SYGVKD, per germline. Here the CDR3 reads CATHTDLNYEQYF. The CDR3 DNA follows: TGTGCCACGCACACGGACCTCAACTACGAGCAGTACTTC.

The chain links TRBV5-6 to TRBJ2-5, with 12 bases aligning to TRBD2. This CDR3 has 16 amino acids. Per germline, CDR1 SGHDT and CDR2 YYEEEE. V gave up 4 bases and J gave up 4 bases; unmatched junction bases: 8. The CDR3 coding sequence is TGTGCCAGCAGCGTCGGACTAGCGGGAACCCGAGAGACCCAGTACTTC. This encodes CASSVGLAGTRETQYF.

DNA of the CDR3: TGTGCCAGCAGACCCGACAGGGATGAAAAACTGTTTTTT. As protein: CASRPDRDEKLFF. The rearrangement links TRBV12-3 or TRBV12-4 to TRBJ1-4, with 7 positions matching TRBD1. With 6 bases clipped from V and 6 bases from J, the junction kept 4 bases outside the gene matches. The CDR3 covers 13 residues.

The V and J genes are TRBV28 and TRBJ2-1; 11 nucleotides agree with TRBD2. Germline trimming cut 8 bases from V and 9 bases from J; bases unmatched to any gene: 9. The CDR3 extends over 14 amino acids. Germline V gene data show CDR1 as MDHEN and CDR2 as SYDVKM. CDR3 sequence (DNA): TGTGCCAGCCGTAGCGGGAGGGCCTTGGGTGAGCAGTTCTTC. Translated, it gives CASRSGRALGEQFF.

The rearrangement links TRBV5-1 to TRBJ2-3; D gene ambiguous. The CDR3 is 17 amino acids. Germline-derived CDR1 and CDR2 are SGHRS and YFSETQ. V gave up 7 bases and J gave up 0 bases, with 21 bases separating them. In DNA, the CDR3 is TGCGCCAGCGGCCTAGGAGTCGGAACCTCAAGCACAGATACGCAGTATTTT. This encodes CASGLGVGTSSTDTQYF.

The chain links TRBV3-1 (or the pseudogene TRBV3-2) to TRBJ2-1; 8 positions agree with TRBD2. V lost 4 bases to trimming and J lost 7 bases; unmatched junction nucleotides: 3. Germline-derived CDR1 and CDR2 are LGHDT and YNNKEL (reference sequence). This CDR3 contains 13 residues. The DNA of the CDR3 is TGTGCCAGCAGCCCGGGACTAGATAATGAGCAGTTCTTC. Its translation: CASSPGLDNEQFF.

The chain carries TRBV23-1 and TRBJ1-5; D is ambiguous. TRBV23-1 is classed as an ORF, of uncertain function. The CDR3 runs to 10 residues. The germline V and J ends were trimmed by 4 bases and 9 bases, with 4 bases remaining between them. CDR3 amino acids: CASSRGPQHF. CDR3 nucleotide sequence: TGCGCCAGCAGTCGTGGGCCCCAGCATTTT.

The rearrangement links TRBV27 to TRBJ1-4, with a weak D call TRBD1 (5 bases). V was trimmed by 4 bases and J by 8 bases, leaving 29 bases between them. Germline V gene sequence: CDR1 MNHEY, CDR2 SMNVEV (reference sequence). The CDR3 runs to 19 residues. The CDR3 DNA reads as TGTGCCAGCAGTTCCTCCCGGGGGGACGATGGTCTCGGTCGAGAAAAACTGTTTTTT. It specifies CASSSSRGDDGLGREKLFF.

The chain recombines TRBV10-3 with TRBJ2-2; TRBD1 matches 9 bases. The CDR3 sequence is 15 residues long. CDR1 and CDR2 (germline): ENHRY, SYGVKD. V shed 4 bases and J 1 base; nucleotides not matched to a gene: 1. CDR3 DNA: TGTGCCATCAGTGGGACAGGGGTGAACACCGGGGAGCTGTTTTTT. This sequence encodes CAISGTGVNTGELFF.

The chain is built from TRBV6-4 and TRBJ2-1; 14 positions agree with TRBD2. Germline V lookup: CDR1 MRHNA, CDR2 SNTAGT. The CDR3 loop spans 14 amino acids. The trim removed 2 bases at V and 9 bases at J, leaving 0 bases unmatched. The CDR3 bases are TGTGCCAGCAGTGACGGGACTAGCGGGAGTGAGCAGTTCTTC. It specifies CASSDGTSGSEQFF.

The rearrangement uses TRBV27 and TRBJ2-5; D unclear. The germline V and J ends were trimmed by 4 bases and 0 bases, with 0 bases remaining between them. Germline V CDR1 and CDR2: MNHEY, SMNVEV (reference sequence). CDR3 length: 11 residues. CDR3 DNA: TGTGCCAGCAGTTACCAAGAGACCCAGTACTTC. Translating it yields CASSYQETQYF.

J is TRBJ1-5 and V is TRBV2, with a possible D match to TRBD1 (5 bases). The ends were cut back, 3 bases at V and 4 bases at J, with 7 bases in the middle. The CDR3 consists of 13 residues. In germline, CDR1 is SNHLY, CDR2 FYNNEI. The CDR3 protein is CASSDGGNQPQHF. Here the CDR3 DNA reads TGTGCCAGCAGTGACGGGGGGAATCAGCCCCAGCATTTT.

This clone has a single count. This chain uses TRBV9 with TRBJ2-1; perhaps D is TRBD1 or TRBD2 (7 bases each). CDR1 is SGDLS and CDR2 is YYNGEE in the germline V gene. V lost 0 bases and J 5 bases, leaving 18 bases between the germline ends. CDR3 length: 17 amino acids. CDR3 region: CASSVVGGTVVDNEQFF. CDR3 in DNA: TGTGCCAGCAGCGTAGTGGGGGGGACAGTAGTGGACAATGAGCAGTTCTTC.

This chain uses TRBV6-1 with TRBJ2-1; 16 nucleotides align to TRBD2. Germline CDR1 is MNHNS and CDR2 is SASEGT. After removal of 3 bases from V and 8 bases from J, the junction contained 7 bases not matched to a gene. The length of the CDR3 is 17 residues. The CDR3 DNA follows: TGTGCCAGCAGTGACCCGGGACTAGCGGGAGGGGGAGATGAGCAGTTCTTC. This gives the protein CASSDPGLAGGGDEQFF.